These 22 T cell receptor beta chains were sequenced from one sample in a study of blood T cell repertoires in COVID-19. Measured with immunoSEQ multiplex PCR; TCRdb has only the in-frame clones, and not every one. The sample records roughly 45,000 clones, roughly 83% being singletons. Sequencing used peripheral blood. The receptors were gathered from a human donor in a cohort sampled during active COVID-19.

V and J are TRBV5-4 and TRBJ2-7, with D hard to call. Looked up from germline, CDR1 is SGHNT and CDR2 is YYREEE (reference sequence). V was shortened by 0 bases and J by 6 bases, with 10 bases between the two germline ends. The CDR3 covers 13 residues. CDR3 protein: CASSLVLASEQYF. In DNA form, the CDR3 reads TGTGCCAGCAGCTTGGTTTTAGCTTCCGAGCAGTACTTC.

The V gene is TRBV30, the J gene TRBJ1-5, with D perhaps matching TRBD1 (6 bases). The germline V and J ends were trimmed by 3 bases and 1 base, with 16 bases remaining between them. There are 16 residues in the CDR3. CDR1 is GTSNPN, CDR2 SVGIG, per germline (reference sequence). CDR3 DNA sequence: TGTGCCTGGAGCCAACTACAGGGTAGGAGCAATCAGCCCCAGCATTTT. Translating it yields CAWSQLQGRSNQPQHF.

The CDR3 DNA sequence: TGTGCCAGCAGCTTAAAGGACAGGGTCCATGGCTACACCTTC. Amino acid sequence: CASSLKDRVHGYTF. This chain uses TRBV12-1 with TRBJ1-2; the table's D call, TRBD1, was not checked against the DNA. TRBV12-1 is assigned pseudogene status. The CDR3 has 14 residues.

This CDR3 is CASKNRVDNSPLHF. CDR3 in DNA: TGTGCCAGTAAAAACAGGGTAGATAATTCACCCCTCCACTTT. This chain links TRBV19 with TRBJ1-6; D is perhaps TRBD1 (6 bases). The CDR3 has 14 residues. Germline lookup yields CDR1 LNHDA and CDR2 SQIVND (reference sequence). Trimming removed 7 bases from V and 5 bases from J, with 12 bases in between.

The chain is built from TRBV15 and TRBJ2-1; possible D gene TRBD1, 5 bases. V was clipped by 0 bases and J by 4 bases, with 10 bases between them. The CDR3 totals 15 residues. The germline gives CDR1 LNHNV, CDR2 YYDKDF (reference sequence). Here the CDR3 DNA reads TGTGCCACCAGCAGAGATTTAACAGGTTACAATGAGCAGTTCTTC. Its translation is CATSRDLTGYNEQFF.

This chain links TRBV6-4 with TRBJ2-1, with TRBD1 matching 10 bases. Germline V lookup: CDR1 MRHNA, CDR2 SNTAGT. J gave up 5 bases and V 5 bases, and 3 bases lay outside the gene matches. The length of the CDR3 is 14 residues. This CDR3 reads CASSTGTGDNEQFF. DNA of the CDR3: TGTGCCAGCAGTACGGGGACAGGGGACAATGAGCAGTTCTTC.

V gene TRBV5-1 combines with J gene TRBJ2-7; D uncertain. Germline lookup yields CDR1 SGHRS and CDR2 YFSETQ. The CDR3 extends over 15 amino acids. Trimming left V 0 bases short and J 3 bases short, with 13 bases between. The CDR3 is CASSLELAGNYEQYF. The CDR3 DNA reads as TGCGCCAGCAGCTTGGAGTTGGCAGGAAACTACGAGCAGTACTTC.

The chain couples TRBV9 to TRBJ1-2; no reliable D call. The germline V gene encodes CDR1 SGDLS and CDR2 YYNGEE. There are 15 residues in the CDR3. The V end lost 3 bases, the J end lost 4 bases, and 16 bases lay between the germline ends. Here the CDR3 reads CASSGQDNGLYGYTF. For the CDR3, the DNA is TGTGCCAGCAGCGGACAAGACAACGGACTCTATGGCTACACCTTC.

The chain recombines TRBV18 with TRBJ2-5, with 8 positions matching TRBD2. The CDR3 covers 16 residues. Losses at the gene ends were 2 bases for V and 4 bases for J; bases not matched to a gene: 9. Looked up from germline, CDR1 is KGHSH and CDR2 is LQKENI. The CDR3 DNA sequence: TGTGCCAGCTCACCAAGGTTCAGCGGGGGAGGAGAGACCCAGTACTTC. Its translation: CASSPRFSGGGETQYF. The full variable domain, with the rest looked up from reference TRBV18 and TRBJ2-5, is NAGVMQNPRHLVRRRGQEARLRCSPMKGHSHVYWYRQLPEEGLKFMVYLQKENIIDESGMPKERFSAEFPKEGPSILRIQQVVRGDSAAYFCASSPRFSGGGETQYFGPGTRLLVL.

The chain couples TRBV6-6 to TRBJ1-3; the D gene is possibly TRBD1 (6 bases). This CDR3 contains 13 residues. Germline V gives CDR1 MNHNY, CDR2 SVGAGI (reference sequence). V was shortened by 4 bases and J by 8 bases, with 12 bases between the two germline ends. The CDR3 nucleotides are TGTGCCAGCAGTTTAAGGGGGGGAGACACCATATATTTT. Its protein is CASSLRGGDTIYF.

The rearrangement joins TRBV4-3 to TRBJ1-2, with D tentatively TRBD1 (5 bases). V lost 0 bases, J lost 2 bases, and 10 bases lay in between. Germline CDR1 LGHNA, CDR2 YSLEER. This CDR3 is 15 amino acids long. The CDR3 bases are TGCGCCAGCAGCCAAGAAATGGGGGGAAACTATGGCTACACCTTC. Its protein product is CASSQEMGGNYGYTF.

This clone was seen a handful of times. CDR3 nucleotide sequence: TGCGCCAGCAGCCGGGTCTCTGGGGCCAACGTCCTGACTTTC. Its protein is CASSRVSGANVLTF. J is TRBJ2-6 and V is TRBV5-1; D is undetermined. V shed 4 bases and J shed 0 bases, with 5 bases lying between them. The CDR3 consists of 14 residues. In germline, CDR1 is SGHRS, CDR2 YFSETQ.

This chain uses TRBV10-3 with TRBJ2-1, with D possibly matching TRBD1 (6 bases). The CDR3 runs to 15 residues. The V and J ends lost 4 bases and 4 bases respectively, with 14 bases between them. The V gene's germline CDR1 is ENHRY and CDR2 SYGVKD. The CDR3 is CAISVVSRGYNEQFF. DNA for the CDR3: TGTGCCATCAGTGTTGTATCGAGGGGGTACAATGAGCAGTTCTTC.

The V call is TRBV3-1 (or the pseudogene TRBV3-2), the J call TRBJ1-2; 7 positions agree with TRBD1. Germline-derived CDR1 and CDR2 are LGHDT and YNNKEL (reference sequence). The V gene end was trimmed by 1 base and the J gene end by 4 bases; junction bases not matched to a gene: 9. This CDR3 has 16 amino acids. The chain's CDR3 is CASSQVGGQPPYGYTF. The CDR3, as DNA: TGTGCCAGCAGCCAAGTGGGGGGACAGCCCCCCTATGGCTACACCTTC.

The V call is TRBV7-2, the J call TRBJ2-3; possible D gene TRBD2, 7 bases. The CDR3 consists of 16 residues. Looked up from germline, CDR1 is SGHTA and CDR2 is FQGNSA. Trimming shortened V by 1 base and J by 3 bases, and 14 bases separated the two germline ends. The CDR3 coding sequence is TGTGCCAGCAGCTTAGGAGGGGGGGGTCGGACAGATACGCAGTATTTT. Amino acid sequence: CASSLGGGGRTDTQYF.

The chain employs TRBV10-1 and TRBJ2-5, with TRBD2 as a possible D gene (5 bases). The length of the CDR3 is 14 residues. Trimming shortened V by 8 bases and J by 0 bases, and 13 bases separated the two germline ends. Germline-derived CDR1 and CDR2 are WNHNN and SYGVQD (reference sequence). CDR3: CASVPGGNQETQYF. CDR3 sequence (DNA): TGCGCCAGCGTACCAGGAGGAAACCAAGAGACCCAGTACTTC.

The V call is TRBV2, the J call TRBJ1-6; 7 nucleotides align to TRBD1. V trimming: 6 bases; J trimming: 7 bases; junction bases outside the gene matches: 3. This CDR3 region has 13 residues. Germline values: CDR1 SNHLY, CDR2 FYNNEI. As DNA, the CDR3 is TGTGCCAGCAGCACGACAGGGAATTCACCCCTCCACTTT. Its translation: CASSTTGNSPLHF.

The chain combines TRBV7-8 with TRBJ1-2; no reliable D call. Between the trimmed V and J ends, which lost 2 bases and 12 bases, there was a span of 16 bases. Germline CDR1 SGHVS, CDR2 FQNEAQ. The CDR3 is made up of 13 amino acids. In nucleotides, the CDR3 is TGTGCCAGCAGCTTATCCCCCCGAGAAGTAGACACCTTC. This translates into CASSLSPREVDTF. Supplemented by reference TRBV7-8 and TRBJ1-2, the full variable domain reads GAGVSQSPRYKVAKRGQDVALRCDPISGHVSLFWYQQALGQGPEFLTYFQNEAQLDKSGLPSDRFFAERPEGSVSTLKIQRTQQEDSAVYLCASSLSPREVDTFGSGTRLTVV.

This rearrangement joins TRBV30 to TRBJ1-6; 7 bases agree with TRBD1. The CDR3 is 13 amino acids. Germline V gene lookup returns CDR1 GTSNPN and CDR2 SVGIG (reference sequence). The trim removed 7 bases at V and 4 bases at J, leaving 4 bases unmatched. The CDR3 here is CASMDRYNSPLHF. The DNA for the CDR3 is TGTGCCTCCATGGACAGGTATAATTCACCCCTCCACTTT.

This clone was observed a handful of times. The rearrangement joins TRBV4-1 to TRBJ1-4, with 11 bases fitting TRBD1. The CDR3 is 15 residues long. Trimming removed 2 bases from V and 8 bases from J; junction bases left unmatched: 4. CDR1 is MGHRA and CDR2 is YSYEKL in the germline V gene. In DNA, the CDR3 is TGCGCCAGCAGCCAAACCGGGACAGGGGGGGAAAAACTGTTTTTT. Translation gives CASSQTGTGGEKLFF.

V gene TRBV7-2 combines with J gene TRBJ2-2; 8 bases agree with TRBD1. V lost 6 bases and J lost 7; bases outside the gene matches: 4. The germline gives CDR1 SGHTA, CDR2 FQGNSA. The CDR3 contains 13 residues. The CDR3 spells CASSSDRDGELFF. In DNA form, the CDR3 reads TGTGCCAGCAGTTCGGACAGGGACGGGGAGCTGTTTTTT.

CDR3 amino acids: CASSQKQGAAYEQYF. Here the CDR3 DNA reads TGCGCCAGCAGCCAAAAACAGGGGGCGGCCTACGAGCAGTACTTC. The chain uses TRBV5-1 and TRBJ2-7; 9 bases match TRBD1. Germline trimming cut 4 bases from V and 2 bases from J; bases unmatched to any gene: 7. In germline, CDR1 is SGHRS, CDR2 YFSETQ. The CDR3 runs 15 residues.